The present T cell receptor (beta chain) was sequenced within a study of CD8 T cells in ankylosing spondylitis. Notes on the study in general: Within matched ankylosing spondylitis synovial fluid, disease-linked clones were reportedly significantly enriched. Among TCR beta sequences, a motif of several highly homologous variants appeared characteristic of ankylosing spondylitis blood.

This clonotype was observed a few times. Its antigen is as yet unknown. The length of the CDR3 is 17 residues. The germline V gene encodes CDR1 MNHEY and CDR2 SMNVEV (reference sequence). Unmatched junction bases numbered 10, after V lost 8 bases and J lost 0 bases. TCRdb re-derived calls from the 5' RACE reads in MiXCR, one entry per CDR3 protein. The sample yields about 540,000 distinct CDR3 sequences, more than 9.5% seen once. The chain recombines TRBV27 with TRBJ1-5; 10 positions match TRBD1. The source material was blood, either unsorted or a sorted T cell fraction (not recorded which). This TCR was sampled from a male donor with ankylosing spondylitis. In nucleotides, the CDR3 is TGTGCCAGCGGCTCCGGGACAGGGGCGACTAGCAATCAGCCCCAGCATTTT. This encodes CASGSGTGATSNQPQHF.